This TCR beta chain came from a study of cytomegalovirus exposure and HLA in healthy donors. Across the whole study: A prior analysis found roughly 100 million unique TCR beta sequences from around 190 million T cells. Early on, a data release was issued that held 80 million to 90 million unique TCRs from HLA-typed donors. Most genotyped donors, 65% to 90% of about 400, had Caucasian-associated genetic ancestry. Findings of the study overall: A later analysis linked about 17,000 TCR beta sequences to HLA alleles at 0.05 false discovery rate.

Points on this clone: No antigen is known for it.

The CDR3 length is 15 residues. Unmatched junction bases numbered 5, after V lost 1 base and J lost 3 bases. Germline-derived CDR1 and CDR2 are SGHRS and YFSETQ. The PCR employed 60 Vbeta primers together with 13 Jbeta primers. Sequenced by immunoSEQ multiplex PCR; TCRdb stores in-frame clones only, minus some. Found here are 150,000 to 200,000 clones; the top ten clones hold approximately 0.72%. This TCR was recovered from a woman under 30 in good health and CMV-seropositive. The specimen sequenced was PBMCs. The chain recombines TRBV5-1 with TRBJ2-5; 8 positions match TRBD1. CDR3 in DNA: TGCGCCAGCAGCTTGTCCGGGACAGGAAAAGAGACCCAGTACTTC. Amino acid sequence: CASSLSGTGKETQYF.